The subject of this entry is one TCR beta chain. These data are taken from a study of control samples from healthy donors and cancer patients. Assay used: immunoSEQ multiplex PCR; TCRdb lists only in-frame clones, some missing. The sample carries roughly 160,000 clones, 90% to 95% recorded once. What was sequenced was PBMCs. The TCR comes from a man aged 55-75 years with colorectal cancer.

CDR3 sequence (DNA): TGTGCCAGCAGCCCACGGGACAGGGTCTATGGAAACACCATATATTTT. Protein: CASSPRDRVYGNTIYF. The rearrangement uses TRBV7-9 and TRBJ1-3; the match to TRBD1 covers 9 bases. The CDR3 is 16 residues long. Trimming took 5 bases from V and 3 from J; bases not matched to a gene: 8. Germline V gene sequence: CDR1 SEHNR, CDR2 FQNEAQ (reference sequence). Looking up the rest from reference TRBV7-9 and TRBJ1-3 gives the full variable domain: DTGVSQNPRHKITKRGQNVTFRCDPISEHNRLYWYRQTLGQGPEFLTYFQNEAQLEKSRLLSDRFSAERPKGSFSTLEIQRTEQGDSAMYLCASSPRDRVYGNTIYFGEGSWLTVV.